A selection of T cell receptor beta chains follows, all from one sample in a study of Graves' ophthalmopathy and Graves' hyperthyroidism. Each CDR3 protein is one row after TCRdb ran MiXCR on the multiplex PCR reads. Here the sample spans 200,000 to 250,000 distinct CDR3 sequences, about 32% being singletons. The sequencing sample was made of peripheral blood. The receptors come from a man between 50 and 59 years old with Graves' ophthalmopathy. CDR3s include the opening cysteine and the closing phenylalanine or tryptophan. A D gene is named only where the DNA matches it firmly. Rows may omit the clone size; those that give it use once, few, many or a size class.

V: TRBV20-1; length: 15; size: many; J: TRBJ1-1; D: -; DNA: TGCAGTGCTAGAACCCCTGCGGACATGAACACTGAAGCTTTCTTT; CDR3: CSARTPADMNTEAFF
V: TRBV6-2/TRBV6-3; length: 15; size: -; J: TRBJ2-5; D: -; DNA: TGTGCTATTACGAGCCCCCGTATCGGGGTGGAGACCCAGTACTTC; CDR3: CAITSPRIGVETQYF
V: TRBV2; length: 12; size: -; J: TRBJ2-4; D: -; DNA: TGTGCCAGCAGCCCGGGATTGAACATTCAGTACTTC; CDR3: CASSPGLNIQYF
V: TRBV7-2; length: 15; size: -; J: TRBJ2-5; D: TRBD2; DNA: TGTGCCAGCAGCTTAGATCGACTAGCCGGGGTGACCCAGTACTTC; CDR3: CASSLDRLAGVTQYF
V: TRBV29-1; length: 13; size: many; J: TRBJ2-7; D: -; DNA: TGCAGCGTTGATGGTGTCGGATCCTACGAGCAGTACTTC; CDR3: CSVDGVGSYEQYF
V: TRBV6-2/TRBV6-3; length: 16; size: many; J: TRBJ2-7; D: -; DNA: TGTGCCAGCAGTTACTCGAGGGGCCGGCAAGCCTACGAGCAGTACTTC; CDR3: CASSYSRGRQAYEQYF
V: TRBV6-4; length: 15; size: -; J: TRBJ2-5; D: TRBD2; DNA: TGTGCCAGCAGTGACTCAGCGGGAGGGCCAGAGACCCAGTACTTC; CDR3: CASSDSAGGPETQYF
V: TRBV4-2; length: 15; size: many; J: TRBJ1-1; D: -; DNA: TGTGCCAGCAGCCAAGGGGACATCATGAACACTGAAGCTTTCTTT; CDR3: CASSQGDIMNTEAFF
V: TRBV4-2; length: 15; size: many; J: TRBJ2-2; D: -; DNA: TGTGCCAGCAGCCAAGACTCCGGGAGCCCCGGGGAGCTGTTTTTT; CDR3: CASSQDSGSPGELFF
V: TRBV24-1; length: 15; size: many; J: TRBJ2-2; D: -; DNA: TGTGCCACCAGGGCAGAACAGGGGAACACCGGGGAGCTGTTTTTT; CDR3: CATRAEQGNTGELFF
V: TRBV5-1; length: 13; size: many; J: TRBJ2-2; D: -; DNA: TGCGCCAGCAGCTTGTCAGGGGCCGGGGAGCTGTTTTTT; CDR3: CASSLSGAGELFF
V: TRBV18; length: 12; size: few; J: TRBJ2-2; D: -; DNA: TGTGCCAGCTCACCAAGTTCAGGGGAGCTGTTTTTT; CDR3: CASSPSSGELFF
V: TRBV12-3/TRBV12-4; length: 14; size: once; J: TRBJ1-5; D: -; DNA: TGTGCCAGCAGTTTTGGGAATAGCAATCAGCCCCAGCATTTT; CDR3: CASSFGNSNQPQHF
V: TRBV11-2; length: 11; size: many; J: TRBJ2-7; D: -; DNA: TGTGCCAGCAGCTTGGTATACGAGCAGTACTTC; CDR3: CASSLVYEQYF
V: TRBV6-2/TRBV6-3; length: 12; size: many; J: TRBJ2-7; D: -; DNA: TGTGCCAGCAGCTCCCCCCCCTACGAGCAGTACTTC; CDR3: CASSSPPYEQYF
V: TRBV12-3/TRBV12-4; length: 15; size: -; J: TRBJ1-3; D: -; DNA: TGTGCCAGCAGTTCTCCCCGCGGGACTATGGACACCATATATTTT; CDR3: CASSSPRGTMDTIYF
V: TRBV24-1; length: 15; size: many; J: TRBJ1-2; D: TRBD1; DNA: TGTGCCACCAGTGCCGGAGACAGGGGAGGCTATGGCTACACCTTC; CDR3: CATSAGDRGGYGYTF
V: TRBV14; length: 16; size: many; J: TRBJ2-7; D: TRBD2; DNA: TGTGCCAGCAGCCAAACTCCCGGGACTAGCGGATACGAGCAGTACTTC; CDR3: CASSQTPGTSGYEQYF
V: TRBV2; length: 11; size: many; J: TRBJ2-3; D: -; DNA: TGTGCCAGCAGAAAGGGAGATACGCAGTATTTT; CDR3: CASRKGDTQYF
V: TRBV11-1; length: 17; size: -; J: TRBJ2-5; D: TRBD2; DNA: TGTGCCAGCAGCTTAGCGCGGACTAGCGGGTATGAAGAGACCCAGTACTTC; CDR3: CASSLARTSGYEETQYF
V: TRBV28; length: 14; size: many; J: TRBJ2-4; D: -; DNA: TGTGCCAGCACCCTAGAATTAGCCAAAAACATTCAGTACTTC; CDR3: CASTLELAKNIQYF
V: TRBV4-3; length: 17; size: many; J: TRBJ2-7; D: -; DNA: TGCGCCAGCAGCCAGTCTGTCTTGCTAGGCCTGTCCTACGAGCAGTACTTC; CDR3: CASSQSVLLGLSYEQYF
V: TRBV6-5; length: 13; size: many; J: TRBJ2-7; D: -; DNA: TGTGCCAGCAGTCACCGGTGGTCCTACGAGCAGTACTTC; CDR3: CASSHRWSYEQYF
V: TRBV4-1; length: 15; size: many; J: TRBJ2-7; D: -; DNA: TGCGCCAGCAGCCAAGATGCGGAAAAGGACTACGAGCAGTACTTC; CDR3: CASSQDAEKDYEQYF
V: TRBV7-9; length: 15; size: -; J: TRBJ2-5; D: TRBD2; DNA: TGTGCCAGCCCACGGACTAGCGGAGACCAAGAGACCCAGTACTTC; CDR3: CASPRTSGDQETQYF
V: TRBV7-2; length: 19; size: many; J: TRBJ2-7; D: -; DNA: TGTGCCAGCAGCTTCCCCTTGGGTAGCCCCGACTCGCTCTCCTACGAGCAGTACTTC; CDR3: CASSFPLGSPDSLSYEQYF
V: TRBV10-3; length: 12; size: many; J: TRBJ2-7; D: -; DNA: TGTGCCATCCGTTCGAAGATGGGCGAGCAGTACTTC; CDR3: CAIRSKMGEQYF
V: TRBV2; length: 13; size: many; J: TRBJ2-7; D: -; DNA: TGTGCCAGCAGTGTAAATGGAGTCTACGAGCAGTACTTC; CDR3: CASSVNGVYEQYF
V: TRBV12-3/TRBV12-4; length: 14; size: -; J: TRBJ2-4; D: TRBD1; DNA: TGTGCCAGCAGACCGACAGGGAAGGAGAACATTCAGTACTTC; CDR3: CASRPTGKENIQYF
V: TRBV19; length: 16; size: -; J: TRBJ2-2; D: TRBD2; DNA: TGTGCCAGTAGTACCCTTAGCGGGAGGGGTACCGGGGAGCTGTTTTTT; CDR3: CASSTLSGRGTGELFF
V: TRBV20-1; length: 14; size: -; J: TRBJ1-1; D: -; DNA: TGCAGTGCTAGGGGACCCGCGTCGGTTACTGAAGCTTTCTTT; CDR3: CSARGPASVTEAFF
V: TRBV3-1; length: 12; size: many; J: TRBJ1-2; D: -; DNA: TGTGCCAGCAGCCAAGAGGAGGGGAGACGGACCTTC; CDR3: CASSQEEGRRTF
V: TRBV29-1; length: 12; size: -; J: TRBJ1-1; D: -; DNA: TGCAGCGTGGTGACAGAGTCAGCTGAAGCTTTCTTT; CDR3: CSVVTESAEAFF
V: TRBV28; length: 12; size: many; J: TRBJ2-7; D: -; DNA: TGTGCCAGCAGACCCTCTTCCCTCGAGCAGTACTTC; CDR3: CASRPSSLEQYF
V: TRBV20-1; length: 19; size: many; J: TRBJ1-5; D: TRBD1; DNA: TGCAGTGCTAGCGAAGACAGGGGGCGCCTTGGCGGGAGCAATCAGCCCCAGCATTTT; CDR3: CSASEDRGRLGGSNQPQHF
V: TRBV20-1; length: 13; size: many; J: TRBJ2-2; D: TRBD2; DNA: TGCAGTGCCCGGACTAGAGACGCCGGGGAGCTGTTTTTT; CDR3: CSARTRDAGELFF
V: TRBV7-9; length: 15; size: many; J: TRBJ2-2; D: TRBD2; DNA: TGTGCCAGCAGCCTAGCGGGAGCGAACACCGGGGAGCTGTTTTTT; CDR3: CASSLAGANTGELFF
V: TRBV12-3/TRBV12-4; length: 11; size: many; J: TRBJ1-1; D: -; DNA: TGTGCCAGCAGGACGGGCACTGAAGCTTTCTTT; CDR3: CASRTGTEAFF
V: TRBV20-1; length: 15; size: many; J: TRBJ2-7; D: -; DNA: TGCAGTGCTAGAGATGGGCAGGGAAAAGTCAACGAGCAGTACTTC; CDR3: CSARDGQGKVNEQYF
V: TRBV7-3; length: 14; size: many; J: TRBJ2-2; D: -; DNA: TGTGCCAGCAGCCTCCTACCCAACACCGGGGAGCTGTTTTTT; CDR3: CASSLLPNTGELFF
V: TRBV19; length: 11; size: -; J: TRBJ2-7; D: -; DNA: TGTGCCAGTAGTATATACAACGAGCAGTACTTC; CDR3: CASSIYNEQYF
V: TRBV6-5; length: 14; size: many; J: TRBJ2-5; D: -; DNA: TGTGCCAGCAGTTACTCTATGTACCAAGAGACCCAGTACTTC; CDR3: CASSYSMYQETQYF
V: TRBV12-3/TRBV12-4; length: 13; size: -; J: TRBJ1-2; D: -; DNA: TGTGCCAGCAGTGACCAGGGGAACTATGGCTACACCTTC; CDR3: CASSDQGNYGYTF
V: TRBV6-2/TRBV6-3; length: 15; size: many; J: TRBJ2-2; D: -; DNA: TGTGCCAGCAGACGCGGGACGGTGAACACCGGGGAGCTGTTTTTT; CDR3: CASRRGTVNTGELFF
V: TRBV6-5; length: 13; size: many; J: TRBJ1-1; D: -; DNA: TGTGCCAGCAGACCGGGGAGGAACACTGAAGCTTTCTTT; CDR3: CASRPGRNTEAFF
V: TRBV3-1; length: 13; size: many; J: TRBJ1-6; D: -; DNA: TGTGCCAGCAAAGAGAGGGATAATTCACCCCTCCACTTT; CDR3: CASKERDNSPLHF
V: TRBV2; length: 14; size: many; J: TRBJ1-5; D: -; DNA: TGTGCCAGCAGTGATAGGGGGAGTTCTGAGCCCCAGCATTTT; CDR3: CASSDRGSSEPQHF
V: TRBV6-2/TRBV6-3; length: 16; size: -; J: TRBJ1-5; D: TRBD1; DNA: TGTGCCAGCAGTTTAGGCGGGACAGGGGGGAATCAGCCCCAGCATTTT; CDR3: CASSLGGTGGNQPQHF
V: TRBV5-6; length: 17; size: many; J: TRBJ2-5; D: -; DNA: TGTGCCAGCAGCTGGGGGCCCATGACAGTTTCCCAAGAGACCCAGTACTTC; CDR3: CASSWGPMTVSQETQYF
V: TRBV29-1; length: 13; size: many; J: TRBJ2-5; D: -; DNA: TGCAGCGTTGAAAGGGAGGCTCGGGAGACCCAGTACTTC; CDR3: CSVEREARETQYF
V: TRBV9; length: 14; size: many; J: TRBJ1-1; D: -; DNA: TGTGCCAGCAGCGTAGATGAGGGGGACACTGAAGCTTTCTTT; CDR3: CASSVDEGDTEAFF
V: TRBV20-1; length: 12; size: -; J: TRBJ2-5; D: -; DNA: TGCAGTGCTAGTACACCCGAAGAGACCCAGTACTTC; CDR3: CSASTPEETQYF